A single sample is the source of the 7 T cell receptor beta chains below, sequenced in a study of T cell responses to AZD1222 COVID-19 vaccine. Sequencing was performed with immunoSEQ multiplex PCR; in TCRdb, only in-frame clones are kept and a portion is missing. The sample gives roughly 150,000 clones, roughly 90% of which show up once; approximately 1.5% is in the top ten. This specimen consisted of peripheral blood, obtained 28 days after the second AZD1222 dose. These receptors were collected from an adult who received the AZD1222 COVID-19 vaccine.

The J gene is TRBJ1-2, the V gene TRBV27; 8 bases line up with TRBD1. The ends lost 6 bases at V and 4 bases at J; junction bases unmatched: 7. From germline, CDR1 is MNHEY and CDR2 SMNVEV (reference sequence). This CDR3 comprises 14 residues. CDR3 nucleotides: TGTGCCAGCAGAGGGACAGGAGAACCCTATGGCTACACCTTC. It encodes CASRGTGEPYGYTF.

The chain employs TRBV7-2 and TRBJ2-7; the match to TRBD1 covers 8 bases. V was clipped by 4 bases and J by 4 bases; unmatched bases: 9. CDR1 and CDR2 (germline): SGHTA, FQGNSA. This CDR3 is built from 15 residues. The DNA of the CDR3 is TGTGCCAGCAGCTATGCCCTGACAGGGGTGTACGAGCAGTACTTC. Translated, it gives CASSYALTGVYEQYF.

The chain carries TRBV4-1 and TRBJ2-1; tentative D call: TRBD1 (5 bases). The V and J ends lost 2 bases and 8 bases respectively, with 13 bases between them. CDR1 and CDR2 (germline): MGHRA, YSYEKL. The CDR3 has 14 residues. CDR3 in amino acids: CASSQSSRADEQFF. Written as DNA, the CDR3 is TGCGCCAGCAGCCAATCTTCCAGGGCCGATGAGCAGTTCTTC.

The CDR3 sequence is CASSQLARHYEQYF. The CDR3 nucleotides are TGCGCCAGCAGCCAACTAGCGAGGCATTACGAGCAGTACTTC. The V gene is TRBV4-1, the J gene TRBJ2-7, with a possible D match to TRBD2 (6 bases). Trimming took off 2 bases at V and 4 bases at J, with 12 bases between the two ends. Germline V gives CDR1 MGHRA, CDR2 YSYEKL. The CDR3 spans 14 residues.

The V call is TRBV7-9, the J call TRBJ2-7; D is ambiguous. The germline V gene has CDR1 SEHNR and CDR2 FQNEAQ (reference sequence). The CDR3 is made up of 13 amino acids. Trimming left V 5 bases short and J 6 bases short, with 14 bases between. CDR3 DNA sequence: TGTGCCAGCAGCCGGCCGGGTTTGAGCGAGCAGTACTTC. Protein: CASSRPGLSEQYF. Complete variable domain (other parts from reference TRBV7-9 and TRBJ2-7): DTGVSQNPRHKITKRGQNVTFRCDPISEHNRLYWYRQTLGQGPEFLTYFQNEAQLEKSRLLSDRFSAERPKGSFSTLEIQRTEQGDSAMYLCASSRPGLSEQYFGPGTRLTVT.

This chain connects TRBV3-1 (or the pseudogene TRBV3-2) to TRBJ1-2; 8 nucleotides match TRBD1. This CDR3 has 14 amino acids. The V gene end was trimmed by 3 bases and the J gene end by 7 bases; junction bases not matched to a gene: 7. Germline CDR1 reads LGHDT; CDR2 reads YNNKEL (reference sequence). For the CDR3, the DNA is TGTGCCAGCAGCCATACGACAGGGGATTCTGGCTACACCTTC. Translation: CASSHTTGDSGYTF.

The chain recombines TRBV3-1 (or the pseudogene TRBV3-2) with TRBJ1-1, with unresolved D. Deletions cut 4 bases from V and 4 bases from J, with 10 bases between. The germline V gene has CDR1 LGHDT and CDR2 YNNKEL (reference sequence). The CDR3 runs 13 residues. Here the CDR3 reads CASSPRSVTEAFF. The DNA for the CDR3 is TGTGCCAGCAGCCCCCGTAGCGTCACTGAAGCTTTCTTT.